There are many counts of the clone carrying this T cell receptor beta chain. Its target is unknown. There are 14 residues in the CDR3. V lost 0 bases, J lost 3 bases, and 9 bases lay in between. Germline CDR1 reads SGHRS; CDR2 reads YFSETQ. This record belongs to a study of CD8 T cells in ankylosing spondylitis. For TCR beta, libraries came from quantitative 5'-RACE with molecular barcodes. TCRdb re-called the 5' RACE reads with MiXCR, one entry per CDR3 protein. The sample yields 200,000 to 250,000 distinct CDR3 sequences, over 9.5% seen once. Whole-study findings and limits: Ankylosing spondylitis blood appeared to carry a characteristic TCR beta motif of several highly homologous variants.

The rearrangement uses TRBV5-1 and TRBJ1-1; a possible D gene is TRBD1 (5 bases). The sample consisted of blood, either unsorted or a sorted T cell fraction (not recorded which). The receptor comes from a male donor with ankylosing spondylitis or in good health (not recorded which). CDR3 residues: CASSLAGGDTEAFF. CDR3 in DNA: TGCGCCAGCAGCTTGGCGGGGGGAGACACTGAAGCTTTCTTT.